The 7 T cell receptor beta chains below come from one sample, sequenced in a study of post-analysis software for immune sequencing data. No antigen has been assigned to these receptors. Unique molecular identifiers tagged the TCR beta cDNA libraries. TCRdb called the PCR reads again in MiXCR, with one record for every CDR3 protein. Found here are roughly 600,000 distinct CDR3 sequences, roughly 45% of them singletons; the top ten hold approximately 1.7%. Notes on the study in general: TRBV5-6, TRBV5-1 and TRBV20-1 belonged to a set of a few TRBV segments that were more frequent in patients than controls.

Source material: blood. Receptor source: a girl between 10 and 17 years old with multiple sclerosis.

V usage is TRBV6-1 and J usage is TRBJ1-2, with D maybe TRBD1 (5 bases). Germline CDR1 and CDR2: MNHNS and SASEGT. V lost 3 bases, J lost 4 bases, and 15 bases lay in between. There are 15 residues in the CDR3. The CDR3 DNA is TGTGCCAGCAGTGATTCCGGGGCCGCCAGCTATGGCTACACCTTC. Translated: CASSDSGAASYGYTF.

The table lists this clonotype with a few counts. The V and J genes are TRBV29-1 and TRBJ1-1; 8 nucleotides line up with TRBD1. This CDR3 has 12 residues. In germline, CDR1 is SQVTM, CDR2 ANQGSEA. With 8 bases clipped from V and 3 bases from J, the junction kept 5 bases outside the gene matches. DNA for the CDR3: TGCAGCCTCGGACAGGGATACACTGAAGCTTTCTTT. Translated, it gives CSLGQGYTEAFF.

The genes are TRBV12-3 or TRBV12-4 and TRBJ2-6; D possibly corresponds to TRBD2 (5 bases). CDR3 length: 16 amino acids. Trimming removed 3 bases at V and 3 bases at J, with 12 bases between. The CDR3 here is CASSFFPGVGANVLTF. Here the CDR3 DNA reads TGTGCCAGCAGTTTTTTTCCCGGGGTTGGGGCCAACGTCCTGACTTTC.

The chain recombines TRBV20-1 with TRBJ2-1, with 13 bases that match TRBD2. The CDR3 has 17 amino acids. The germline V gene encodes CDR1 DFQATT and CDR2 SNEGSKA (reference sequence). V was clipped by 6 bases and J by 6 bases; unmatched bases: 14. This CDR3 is CSALPSTSGGALNEQFF. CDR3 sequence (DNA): TGCAGTGCCCTCCCTTCCACTAGCGGGGGGGCCCTCAATGAGCAGTTCTTC.

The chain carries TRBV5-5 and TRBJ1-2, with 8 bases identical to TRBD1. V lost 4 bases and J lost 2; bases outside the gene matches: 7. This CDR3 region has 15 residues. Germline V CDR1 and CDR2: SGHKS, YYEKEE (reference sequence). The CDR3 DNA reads TGTGCCAGCAGCGCAGACAGGGGTTTAAACTATGGCTACACCTTC. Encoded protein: CASSADRGLNYGYTF.

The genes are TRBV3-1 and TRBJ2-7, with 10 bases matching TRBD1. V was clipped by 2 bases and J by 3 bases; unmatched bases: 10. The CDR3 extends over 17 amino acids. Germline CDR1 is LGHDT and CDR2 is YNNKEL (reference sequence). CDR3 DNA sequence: TGTGCCAGCAGCCAATGGAATCGGGACAGGGGTTTCTACGAGCAGTACTTC. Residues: CASSQWNRDRGFYEQYF.

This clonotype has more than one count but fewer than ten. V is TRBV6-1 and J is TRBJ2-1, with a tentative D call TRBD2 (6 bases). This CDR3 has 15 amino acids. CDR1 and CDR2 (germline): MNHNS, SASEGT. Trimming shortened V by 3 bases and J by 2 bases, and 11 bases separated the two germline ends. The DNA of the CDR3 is TGTGCCAGCAGTGAGCGGGGAGCTGCCTACAATGAGCAGTTCTTC. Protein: CASSERGAAYNEQFF.